A selection of T cell receptor beta chains follows, all from one sample in a study of CD8+ T cells in alopecia areata. TCRdb's table, derived via immunoSEQ multiplex PCR, lists solely in-frame clones and lacks some. The sample has 150,000 to 200,000 clones, approximately 65% seen once. The material sequenced was CD8+ T cells sorted from blood, taken at week 0. These receptors originate from a human donor with alopecia areata. The CDR3 runs from the conserved cysteine through the conserved F or W. D genes are given only for firm matches. For some rows the clone size is stated as once, few or many, or as a class when expanded; others skip it.

J: TRBJ1-6
size: many
V: TRBV7-9
D: -
DNA: TGTGCCAGCAGCCTTCACTCGACGGATGGAGTAGGTTCACCCCTCCACTTT
CDR3: CASSLHSTDGVGSPLHF

J: TRBJ1-1
size: -
V: TRBV4-1
D: -
DNA: TGCGCCAGCAGCCAGGAAGGACTTATGAACACTGAAGCTTTCTTT
CDR3: CASSQEGLMNTEAFF

J: TRBJ2-5
size: -
V: TRBV6-5
D: -
DNA: TGTGCCAGCAGTTACGGGGGTGCCCAAGAGACCCAGTACTTC
CDR3: CASSYGGAQETQYF

J: TRBJ2-7
size: -
V: TRBV12-5
D: -
DNA: TGTGCTAGTGGACTCGACGGCTACGAGCAGTACTTC
CDR3: CASGLDGYEQYF

J: TRBJ1-1
size: many
V: TRBV6-5
D: TRBD1
DNA: TGTGCCAGCAGTTGGGGACAGACGAACACTGAAGCTTTCTTT
CDR3: CASSWGQTNTEAFF

J: TRBJ2-7
size: -
V: TRBV7-9
D: TRBD1
DNA: TGTGCCAGCAGCCTCCGGGACAGGGGAATCGACGAGCAGTACTTC
CDR3: CASSLRDRGIDEQYF

J: TRBJ2-5
size: -
V: TRBV30
D: -
DNA: TGTGCCTGGAGCCCTAGATGGGGAGAGACCCAGTACTTC
CDR3: CAWSPRWGETQYF

J: TRBJ2-7
size: once
V: TRBV10-3
D: -
DNA: TGTGCCATCGCGCCCGCCGGGACAAGACGCTACGAGCAGTACTTC
CDR3: CAIAPAGTRRYEQYF

J: TRBJ2-1
size: -
V: TRBV27
D: TRBD2
DNA: TGTGCCAGCACCGTAACCGGGACTAGAATTGACATTGAGCAGTTCTTC
CDR3: CASTVTGTRIDIEQFF

J: TRBJ2-5
size: -
V: TRBV6-5
D: TRBD2
DNA: TGTGCCAGCAGACTAGCGGGGTCTGAGACCCAGTACTTC
CDR3: CASRLAGSETQYF

J: TRBJ1-2
size: -
V: TRBV11-2
D: -
DNA: TGTGCCAGCAGCTTAGACCTGAGTGGGTATGGCTACACCTTC
CDR3: CASSLDLSGYGYTF

J: TRBJ2-5
size: -
V: TRBV6-6
D: TRBD1
DNA: TGTGCCAGCAGCGGGACAGGCCGAGCCCAGTACTTC
CDR3: CASSGTGRAQYF

J: TRBJ2-7
size: once
V: TRBV12-5
D: -
DNA: TGTGCTAGTGGCCCGGAGGGGATAAGGCGGACAGTAGTCTACGAGCAGTACTTC
CDR3: CASGPEGIRRTVVYEQYF

J: TRBJ2-2
size: -
V: TRBV5-6
D: TRBD1
DNA: TGTGCCAGCAGCTTGGGGGGACAGCTAACGAACACCGGGGAGCTGTTTTTT
CDR3: CASSLGGQLTNTGELFF

J: TRBJ2-1
size: -
V: TRBV19
D: TRBD2
DNA: TGTGCCAGCCTACTAGCGGGGAACTACAATGAGCAGTTCTTC
CDR3: CASLLAGNYNEQFF

J: TRBJ2-2
size: few
V: TRBV19
D: -
DNA: TGTGCCAGTAGTATGGGACAGAACACCGGGGAGCTGTTTTTT
CDR3: CASSMGQNTGELFF